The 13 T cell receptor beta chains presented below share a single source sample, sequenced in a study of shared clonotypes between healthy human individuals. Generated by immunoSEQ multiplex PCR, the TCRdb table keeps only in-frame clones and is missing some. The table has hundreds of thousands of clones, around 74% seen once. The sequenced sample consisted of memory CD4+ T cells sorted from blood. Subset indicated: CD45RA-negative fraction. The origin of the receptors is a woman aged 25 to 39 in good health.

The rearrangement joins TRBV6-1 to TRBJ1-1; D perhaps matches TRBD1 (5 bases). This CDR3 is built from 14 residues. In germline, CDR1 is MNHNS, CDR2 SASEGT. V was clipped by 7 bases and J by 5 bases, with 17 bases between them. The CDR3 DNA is TGTGCCAGCAAGCGTACCCAGGGTCTAACTGAAGCTTTCTTT. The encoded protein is CASKRTQGLTEAFF.

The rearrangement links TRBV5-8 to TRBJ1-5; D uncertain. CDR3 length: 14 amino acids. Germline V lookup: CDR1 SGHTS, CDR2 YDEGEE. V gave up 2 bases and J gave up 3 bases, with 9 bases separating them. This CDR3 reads CASSFPLLNQPQHF. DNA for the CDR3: TGTGCCAGCAGCTTCCCGTTACTCAATCAGCCCCAGCATTTT.

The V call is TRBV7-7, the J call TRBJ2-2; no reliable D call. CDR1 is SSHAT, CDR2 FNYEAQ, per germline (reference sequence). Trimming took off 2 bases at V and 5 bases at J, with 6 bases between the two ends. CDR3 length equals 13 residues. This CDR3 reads CASSLSRTGELFF. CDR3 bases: TGTGCCAGCAGCTTAAGCCGAACCGGGGAGCTGTTTTTT.

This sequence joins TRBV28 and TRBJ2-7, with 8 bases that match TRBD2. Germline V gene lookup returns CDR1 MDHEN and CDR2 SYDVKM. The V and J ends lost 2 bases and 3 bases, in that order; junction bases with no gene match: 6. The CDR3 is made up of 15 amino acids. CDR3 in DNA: TGTGCCAGCAGTTTAGTTCGCGGGGGGCGCTACGAGCAGTACTTC. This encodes CASSLVRGGRYEQYF.

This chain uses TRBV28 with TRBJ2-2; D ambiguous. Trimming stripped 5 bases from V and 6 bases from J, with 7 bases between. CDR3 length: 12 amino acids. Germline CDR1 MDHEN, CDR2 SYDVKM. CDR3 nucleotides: TGTGCCAGCAGTGCCCCCCCCGGGGAGCTGTTTTTT. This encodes CASSAPPGELFF.

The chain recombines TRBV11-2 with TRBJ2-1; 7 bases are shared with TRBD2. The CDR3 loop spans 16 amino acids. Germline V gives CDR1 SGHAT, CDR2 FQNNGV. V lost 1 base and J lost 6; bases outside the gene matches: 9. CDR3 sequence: CASSLGAGLVVNEQFF. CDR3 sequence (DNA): TGTGCCAGCAGCTTAGGGGCCGGACTAGTCGTCAATGAGCAGTTCTTC.

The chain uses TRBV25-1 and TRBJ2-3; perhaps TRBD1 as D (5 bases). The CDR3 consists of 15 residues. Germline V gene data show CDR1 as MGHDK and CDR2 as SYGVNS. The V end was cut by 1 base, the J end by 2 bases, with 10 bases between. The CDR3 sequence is CASSEFTGHTDTQYF. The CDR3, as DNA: TGTGCCAGCAGTGAATTTACTGGACACACAGATACGCAGTATTTT. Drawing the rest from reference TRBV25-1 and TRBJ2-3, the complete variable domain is EADIYQTPRYLVIGTGKKITLECSQTMGHDKMYWYQQDPGMELHLIHYSYGVNSTEKGDLSSESTVSRIRTEHFPLTLESARPSHTSQYLCASSEFTGHTDTQYFGPGTRLTVL.

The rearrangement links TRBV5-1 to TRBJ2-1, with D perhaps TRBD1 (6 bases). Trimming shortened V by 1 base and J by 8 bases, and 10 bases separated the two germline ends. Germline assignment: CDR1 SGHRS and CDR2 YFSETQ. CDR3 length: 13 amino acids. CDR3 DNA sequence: TGCGCCAGCAGCTTGTCAGGGGTCCATGAGCAGTTCTTC. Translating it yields CASSLSGVHEQFF.

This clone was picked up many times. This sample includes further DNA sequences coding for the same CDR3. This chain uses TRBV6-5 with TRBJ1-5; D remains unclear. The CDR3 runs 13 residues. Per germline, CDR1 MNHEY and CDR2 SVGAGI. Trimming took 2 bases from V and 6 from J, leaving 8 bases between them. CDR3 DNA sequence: TGTGCCAGCAGTTACGGTGAGCGTCAGCCCCAGCATTTT. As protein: CASSYGERQPQHF.

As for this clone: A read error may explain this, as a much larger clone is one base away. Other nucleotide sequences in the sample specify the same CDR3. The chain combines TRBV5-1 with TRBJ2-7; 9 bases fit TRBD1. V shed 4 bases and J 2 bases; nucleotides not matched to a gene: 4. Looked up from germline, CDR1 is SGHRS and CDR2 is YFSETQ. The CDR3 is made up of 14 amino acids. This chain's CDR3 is CASSLGQGPYEQYF. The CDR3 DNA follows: TGCGCCAGCAGCCTGGGACAGGGCCCCTACGAGCAGTACTTC. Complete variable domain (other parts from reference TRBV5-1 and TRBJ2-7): KAGVTQTPRYLIKTRGQQVTLSCSPISGHRSVSWYQQTPGQGLQFLFEYFSETQRNKGNFPGRFSGRQFSNSRSEMNVSTLELGDSALYLCASSLGQGPYEQYFGPGTRLTVT.

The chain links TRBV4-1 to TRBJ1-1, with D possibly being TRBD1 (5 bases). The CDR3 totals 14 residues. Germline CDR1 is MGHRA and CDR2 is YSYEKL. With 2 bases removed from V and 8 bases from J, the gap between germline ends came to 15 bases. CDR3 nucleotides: TGCGCCAGCAGCCAAAACGGGGCCGGCGTCGAAGCTTTCTTT. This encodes CASSQNGAGVEAFF.

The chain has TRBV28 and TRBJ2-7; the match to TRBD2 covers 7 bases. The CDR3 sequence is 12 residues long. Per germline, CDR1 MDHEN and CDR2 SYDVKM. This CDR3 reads CADTREGYEQYF. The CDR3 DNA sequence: TGTGCGGATACGAGGGAGGGCTACGAGCAGTACTTC.

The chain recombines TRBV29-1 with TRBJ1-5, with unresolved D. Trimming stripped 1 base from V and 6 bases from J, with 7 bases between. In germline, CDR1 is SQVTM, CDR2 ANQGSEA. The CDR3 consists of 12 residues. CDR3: CSVEGPGQPQHF. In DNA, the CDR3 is TGCAGCGTTGAAGGCCCCGGTCAGCCCCAGCATTTT.